The text below deals with one TCR beta chain. The data were obtained in a study of T cell changes during pregnancy in multiple sclerosis. CDR1 and CDR2 (germline): SGHTA, FQGNSA. The CDR3 runs 14 residues. V shed 5 bases and J shed 1 base, with 11 bases lying between them. Assay used: immunoSEQ multiplex PCR; TCRdb lists only in-frame clones, some missing. The table lists around 31,000 clones, roughly 89% of them singletons. This TCR was sampled from a female donor in good health, enrolled as a control in a pregnancy study. The sequencing used CD4+ T cells from peripheral blood mononuclear cells, collected in the third trimester of pregnancy. The chain carries TRBV7-2 and TRBJ2-5; tentative D call: TRBD1 (6 bases). The DNA of the CDR3 is TGTGCCAGCAGCCCAGAAGGGGGCCAAGAGACCCAGTACTTC. This gives the protein CASSPEGGQETQYF. Drawing the rest from reference TRBV7-2 and TRBJ2-5, the complete variable domain is GAGVSQSPSNKVTEKGKDVELRCDPISGHTALYWYRQSLGQGLEFLIYFQGNSAPDKSGLPSDRFSAERTGGSVSTLTIQRTQQEDSAVYLCASSPEGGQETQYFGPGTRLLVL.